One and the same sample provided the 4 T cell receptor beta chains below, sequenced in a study of graft-versus-host responses after intestinal transplantation. TCRdb keeps only in-frame clones here, not all; method: immunoSEQ multiplex PCR. The sample includes 29,000 or so clones, 90% to 95% of them seen just once. The source was PBMCs, collected just over 65 days after intestinal transplant. The receptors derive from a human patient who received an intestinal transplant, so some T cells may come from the graft donor.

V and J are TRBV28 and TRBJ2-5, with 7 bases matching TRBD1. The germline V gene has CDR1 MDHEN and CDR2 SYDVKM. V dropped 3 bases and J dropped 6; count of bases not matched to a gene: 4. CDR3 length: 13 residues. Here the CDR3 DNA reads TGTGCCAGCAGTTTGACAGGGTCCAAGACCCAGTACTTC. It is translated as CASSLTGSKTQYF.

This clone occurred once. The chain links TRBV5-1 to TRBJ1-1; D might be TRBD1 (5 bases). The CDR3 covers 15 residues. V lost 2 bases and J lost 0, with 11 bases in between. Per germline, CDR1 SGHRS and CDR2 YFSETQ. The CDR3 loop reads CASSFQGVMNTEAFF. Here the CDR3 DNA reads TGCGCCAGCAGCTTCCAAGGGGTCATGAACACTGAAGCTTTCTTT.

This chain uses TRBV5-1 with TRBJ1-5; D is ambiguous. From germline, CDR1 is SGHRS and CDR2 YFSETQ. With 4 bases removed from V and 1 base from J, the gap between germline ends came to 9 bases. The CDR3 is made up of 14 amino acids. This CDR3 is CASSLTPSNQPQHF. The CDR3 DNA reads as TGCGCCAGCAGCCTGACACCAAGCAATCAGCCCCAGCATTTT.

V gene TRBV4-1 combines with J gene TRBJ2-7; 9 bases match TRBD2. The CDR3 spans 18 residues. Germline values: CDR1 MGHRA, CDR2 YSYEKL. The V segment lost 0 bases and the J segment 0 bases; nucleotides outside the gene matches: 9. CDR3 loop: CASSQDPRREGISYEQYF. CDR3 coding DNA: TGCGCCAGCAGCCAAGATCCGAGGCGGGAGGGGATCTCCTACGAGCAGTACTTC.